This entry describes one TCR beta chain. Its antigen is unidentified. Germline CDR1 and CDR2: LNHDA and SQIVND (reference sequence). The junction had 11 bases not matched to a gene; V was cut back by 5 bases and J by 8 bases. The CDR3 has 14 amino acids. Anyone with autoimmune disease history or systemic immunosuppression was excluded. At baseline, cycle 4 day 1, and cycle 7 day 1, blood was sampled. TCRdb's copy holds only in-frame clones and misses some; the assay was immunoSEQ multiplex PCR. The profile covers about 70,000 clones, with 85% to 90% appearing a single time and 5% to 6.5% taken by the ten largest. These data come from a study of OX40 agonist ivuxolimab in advanced cancers. Looking at the study overall: A partial response was reached by three patients: one with hepatocellular carcinoma and two with cutaneous melanoma.

Points from the study as a whole: Fewer expanded clones were found on average in CD4+ than in CD8+ T cells.

This specimen was CD4+ or CD8+ T cells sorted from blood, taken in a trial of the OX40 agonist ivuxolimab. The gene calls are TRBV19 and TRBJ1-2; TRBD1 aligns across 7 bases. This clonotype was sampled from an adult with an advanced solid tumor such as melanoma, head and neck, liver or kidney cancer. CDR3 bases: TGTGCCAGTAGTCCACCCGGACAGGTTCAAGGCTACACCTTC. The encoded protein is CASSPPGQVQGYTF.